Listed here are 23 T cell receptor beta chains from one sample, sequenced in a study of monozygotic twins with cystic fibrosis. TCRdb keeps only in-frame clones here, not all; method: immunoSEQ multiplex PCR. The sample lists about 22,000 clones; 97% were seen once. Material for sequencing was blood. The receptors stem from a girl aged 10 to 17 with cystic fibrosis.

The CDR3, as DNA: TGTGCCAGCTCACCACCTCAGACAGATACGCAGTATTTT. This sequence encodes CASSPPQTDTQYF. This chain connects TRBV18 to TRBJ2-3; no definite D call. The CDR3 totals 13 residues. With 0 bases removed from V and 3 bases from J, the gap between germline ends came to 4 bases. The germline V gene encodes CDR1 KGHSH and CDR2 LQKENI.

The chain carries TRBV2 and TRBJ1-3, with TRBD1 as a possible D gene (5 bases). V lost 6 bases, J lost 4 bases, and 7 bases lay in between. Germline V gene lookup returns CDR1 SNHLY and CDR2 FYNNEI. The CDR3 has 12 residues. CDR3 sequence reads: CASRAGGNTIYF. In DNA, the CDR3 is TGTGCCAGCAGGGCAGGGGGAAACACCATATATTTT.

This chain links TRBV6-6 with TRBJ2-5, with 8 bases lining up with TRBD2. Germline V gene lookup returns CDR1 MNHNY and CDR2 SVGAGI (reference sequence). V lost 2 bases to trimming and J lost 1 base; unmatched junction nucleotides: 6. CDR3 length equals 16 residues. CDR3 sequence reads: CASSYPLAGLQETQYF. CDR3 coding DNA: TGTGCCAGCAGTTACCCCCTAGCGGGCCTCCAAGAGACCCAGTACTTC.

This clone was recorded only once. The genes are TRBV18 and TRBJ1-2, with D possibly matching TRBD1 (5 bases). The germline V gene has CDR1 KGHSH and CDR2 LQKENI. There are 15 residues in the CDR3. Between the trimmed V and J ends, which lost 2 bases and 3 bases, there was a span of 13 bases. CDR3 region: CASSPSPGSHYGYTF. CDR3 nucleotides: TGTGCCAGCTCACCATCCCCAGGGTCCCACTATGGCTACACCTTC. Full variable domain (rest looked up from reference TRBV18 and TRBJ1-2): NAGVMQNPRHLVRRRGQEARLRCSPMKGHSHVYWYRQLPEEGLKFMVYLQKENIIDESGMPKERFSAEFPKEGPSILRIQQVVRGDSAAYFCASSPSPGSHYGYTFGSGTRLTVV.

The CDR3: CASSLLREEYTGELFF. The CDR3 nucleotides read TGTGCCAGCAGCTTACTGCGGGAGGAGTATACCGGGGAGCTGTTTTTT. V and J are TRBV13 and TRBJ2-2; 8 bases are a match to TRBD2. V shed 2 bases, J shed 5 bases, and the junction held 7 bases outside the gene matches. Germline CDR1 is PRHDT and CDR2 is FYEKMQ (reference sequence). The CDR3 extends over 16 amino acids. The full variable domain, rest sourced from reference TRBV13 and TRBJ2-2, is AAGVIQSPRHLIKEKRETATLKCYPIPRHDTVYWYQQGPGQDPQFLISFYEKMQSDKGSIPDRFSAQQFSDYHSELNMSSLELGDSALYFCASSLLREEYTGELFFGEGSRLTVL.

The rearrangement uses TRBV15 and TRBJ2-1, with 10 bases lining up with TRBD2. CDR1 LNHNV and CDR2 YYDKDF come from the germline V gene (reference sequence). V shed 3 bases and J 10 bases; nucleotides not matched to a gene: 15. The CDR3 loop spans 17 amino acids. In DNA, the CDR3 is TGTGCCACCAGCAGCTCATTTGAGCGGGAGGGCCTTGGCGAGCAGTTCTTC. Amino acid sequence: CATSSSFEREGLGEQFF.

This chain joins TRBV29-1 and TRBJ1-2; TRBD1 matches at 7 bases. Unmatched junction bases numbered 8, after V lost 6 bases and J lost 4 bases. CDR1 and CDR2 (germline): SQVTM, ANQGSEA. The CDR3 is made up of 13 amino acids. The CDR3 reads CSVPTGASYGYTF. In DNA, the CDR3 is TGCAGCGTCCCAACAGGGGCTAGCTATGGCTACACCTTC.

The CDR3 loop is CASSPPGQGETQYF. CDR3 nucleotide sequence: TGTGCCAGCAGCCCCCCCGGGCAGGGGGAGACCCAGTACTTC. This sequence joins TRBV7-9 and TRBJ2-5, with D tentatively TRBD1 (6 bases). This CDR3 contains 14 residues. Germline loops: CDR1 SEHNR, CDR2 FQNEAQ (reference sequence). V was cut by 5 bases and J by 5 bases, with 15 bases left in between.

J is TRBJ1-1 and V is TRBV19; D is unclear. CDR1 and CDR2 (germline): LNHDA, SQIVND (reference sequence). Trimming pared 4 bases from V and 0 bases from J, leaving 15 bases between. This CDR3 has 16 residues. CDR3 coding DNA: TGTGCCAGTAGTACGGCCCCTTTGGCTTTGAACACTGAAGCTTTCTTT. Amino acids: CASSTAPLALNTEAFF.

CDR3 sequence: CASSLVSGGNEKLFF. As DNA, the CDR3 is TGTGCCAGCAGCTTAGTATCGGGGGGTAACGAAAAACTGTTTTTT. The chain joins TRBV7-8 to TRBJ1-4, with D perhaps matching TRBD1 (5 bases). Between the trimmed V and J ends, which lost 1 base and 8 bases, there was a span of 14 bases. This CDR3 region has 15 residues. Looked up from germline, CDR1 is SGHVS and CDR2 is FQNEAQ.

This chain connects TRBV28 to TRBJ2-7; a weak D match, TRBD1 (6 bases). The CDR3 runs to 12 residues. From germline, CDR1 is MDHEN and CDR2 SYDVKM. V dropped 3 bases and J dropped 4 bases, with 7 bases sitting between them. CDR3 region: CASSFRGYEQYV. Written as DNA, the CDR3 is TGTGCCAGCAGTTTCAGGGGATACGAGCAGTACGTC.

The chain is built from TRBV28 and TRBJ2-1; D possibly corresponds to TRBD1 (6 bases). The V end lost 3 bases, the J end lost 1 base, and 10 bases lay between the germline ends. The CDR3 totals 15 residues. Looked up from germline, CDR1 is MDHEN and CDR2 is SYDVKM. The CDR3 sequence: CASSLGASSYNEQFF. For the CDR3, the DNA is TGTGCCAGCAGTTTGGGGGCTTCTTCCTACAATGAGCAGTTCTTC.

The V and J genes are TRBV5-1 and TRBJ2-1; D possibly corresponds to TRBD2 (5 bases). V lost 0 bases, J lost 8 bases, and 6 bases lay in between. The CDR3 runs to 12 residues. Germline CDR1 SGHRS, CDR2 YFSETQ. The CDR3 spells CASSLVGDEQFF. CDR3 nucleotides: TGCGCCAGCAGCTTGGTGGGAGATGAGCAGTTCTTC.

V gene TRBV7-2 combines with J gene TRBJ2-1; TRBD1 aligns across 9 bases. The CDR3 spans 14 residues. CDR1 and CDR2 from the germline V gene are SGHTA and FQGNSA. V was pared by 4 bases and J by 9 bases, with 7 bases of the junction left unmatched. CDR3 in amino acids: CASSSQTGGSEQFF. CDR3 sequence (DNA): TGTGCCAGCAGCTCCCAGACAGGGGGAAGTGAGCAGTTCTTC.

The chain combines TRBV27 with TRBJ1-2, with 8 bases that match TRBD1. The V gene's germline CDR1 is MNHEY and CDR2 SMNVEV (reference sequence). The trim removed 11 bases at V and 4 bases at J, leaving 12 bases unmatched. The CDR3 consists of 14 residues. The CDR3 is CAVRTGSLFYGYTF. The CDR3 DNA follows: TGTGCCGTCAGGACAGGGTCTCTCTTCTATGGCTACACCTTC.

This chain connects TRBV7-9 to TRBJ1-3; the D is unclear. Germline V gene data show CDR1 as SEHNR and CDR2 as FQNEAQ (reference sequence). V was clipped by 4 bases and J by 4 bases, with 11 bases between them. The CDR3 is made up of 14 amino acids. The DNA of the CDR3 is TGTGCCAGCAGCTCCTCTATTGACGGAAACACCATATATTTT. Protein: CASSSSIDGNTIYF. The full variable domain, its missing parts supplied by reference TRBV7-9 and TRBJ1-3, is DTGVSQNPRHKITKRGQNVTFRCDPISEHNRLYWYRQTLGQGPEFLTYFQNEAQLEKSRLLSDRFSAERPKGSFSTLEIQRTEQGDSAMYLCASSSSIDGNTIYFGEGSWLTVV.

The CDR3 sequence is CASSPRDRGYQPQHF. The CDR3 DNA follows: TGCGCCAGCAGTCCCCGGGACAGGGGGTATCAGCCCCAGCATTTT. The chain recombines TRBV10-2 with TRBJ1-5, with 11 bases identical to TRBD1. V lost 5 bases to trimming and J lost 5 bases; unmatched junction nucleotides: 5. The V gene's germline CDR1 is WSHSY and CDR2 SAAADI. CDR3 length: 15 amino acids.

The rearrangement uses TRBV30 and TRBJ2-1; 10 bases are shared with TRBD2. With 5 bases clipped from V and 8 bases from J, the junction kept 12 bases outside the gene matches. The CDR3 loop spans 15 amino acids. The germline V gene encodes CDR1 GTSNPN and CDR2 SVGIG (reference sequence). CDR3 DNA sequence: TGTGCCTGGGCTTACGGGGTAGCGGGAGGAGATGAGCAGTTCTTC. Amino acids: CAWAYGVAGGDEQFF.

This chain joins TRBV5-1 and TRBJ1-1; no clear D gene. Per germline, CDR1 SGHRS and CDR2 YFSETQ. CDR3 length equals 15 residues. The V end was cut by 4 bases, the J end by 1 base, with 14 bases between. The chain's CDR3 is CASSPYRRENTEAFF. The DNA of the CDR3 is TGCGCCAGCAGCCCCTATAGACGGGAGAACACTGAAGCTTTCTTT.

The chain links TRBV7-3 to TRBJ2-1; the D gene is possibly TRBD2 (6 bases). Germline V gives CDR1 SGHTA, CDR2 FQGTGA. Trimming took off 5 bases at V and 7 bases at J, with 9 bases between the two ends. This CDR3 is built from 12 residues. The CDR3 DNA sequence: TGTGCCAGCAGCCGCGGAGGGAATGAGCAGTTCTTC. Encoded protein: CASSRGGNEQFF.

The chain links TRBV9 to TRBJ1-1, with D uncertain. The V gene lost 4 bases and the J gene lost 6 bases, with 19 bases spanning the gap. Germline CDR1 and CDR2: SGDLS and YYNGEE. The CDR3 totals 15 residues. CDR3 sequence: CASSPPGWEVPEAFF. In DNA form, the CDR3 reads TGTGCCAGCAGCCCCCCCGGTTGGGAGGTTCCTGAAGCTTTCTTT.

CDR3 loop: CASSLLRQELNTEAFF. Written as DNA, the CDR3 is TGTGCCAGCAGCTTATTGAGACAAGAATTGAACACTGAAGCTTTCTTT. The genes are TRBV5-5 and TRBJ1-1; D is ambiguous. The germline V gene encodes CDR1 SGHKS and CDR2 YYEKEE (reference sequence). V lost 2 bases and J 0 bases, leaving 14 bases between the germline ends. The CDR3 loop spans 16 amino acids. Looking up the rest from reference TRBV5-5 and TRBJ1-1 gives the full variable domain: DAGVTQSPTHLIKTRGQQVTLRCSPISGHKSVSWYQQVLGQGPQFIFQYYEKEERGRGNFPDRFSARQFPNYSSELNVNALLLGDSALYLCASSLLRQELNTEAFFGQGTRLTVV.

The V call is TRBV18, the J call TRBJ1-5, with D hard to call. Germline V lookup: CDR1 KGHSH, CDR2 LQKENI. The CDR3 consists of 15 residues. Trimming cost V 4 bases and J 3 bases, with 13 bases left between them. The CDR3 protein is CASSLLGAVNQPQHF. CDR3 sequence (DNA): TGTGCCAGCTCACTTCTGGGAGCGGTCAATCAGCCCCAGCATTTT.